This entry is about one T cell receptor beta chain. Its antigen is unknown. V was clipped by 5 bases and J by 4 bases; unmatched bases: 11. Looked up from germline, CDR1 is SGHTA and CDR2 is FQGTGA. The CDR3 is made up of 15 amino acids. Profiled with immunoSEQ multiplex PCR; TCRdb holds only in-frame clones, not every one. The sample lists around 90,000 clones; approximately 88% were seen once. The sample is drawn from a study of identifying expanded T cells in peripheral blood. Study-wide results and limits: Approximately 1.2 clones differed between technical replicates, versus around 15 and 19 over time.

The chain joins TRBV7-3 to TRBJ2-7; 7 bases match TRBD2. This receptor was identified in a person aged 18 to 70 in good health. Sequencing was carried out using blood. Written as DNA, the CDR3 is TGTGCCAGCAGCCCTCGGGGGAGGGTTCAATACGAGCAGTACTTC. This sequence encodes CASSPRGRVQYEQYF.